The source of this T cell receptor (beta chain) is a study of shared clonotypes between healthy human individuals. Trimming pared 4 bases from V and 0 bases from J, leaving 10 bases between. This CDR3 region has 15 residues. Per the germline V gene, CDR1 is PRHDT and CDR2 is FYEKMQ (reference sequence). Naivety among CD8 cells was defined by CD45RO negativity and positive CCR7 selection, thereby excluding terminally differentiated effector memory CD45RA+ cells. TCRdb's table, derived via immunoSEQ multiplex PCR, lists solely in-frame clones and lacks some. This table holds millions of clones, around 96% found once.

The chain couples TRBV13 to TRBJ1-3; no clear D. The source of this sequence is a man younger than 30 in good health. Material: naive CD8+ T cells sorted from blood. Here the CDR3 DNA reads TGTGCCAGCAGCTCAGACCACAGCTCTGGAAACACCATATATTTT. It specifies CASSSDHSSGNTIYF.